This T cell receptor (beta chain) was obtained from a study of T cell repertoires in cytomegalovirus infection. This clonotype was counted at least ten times. In TCRdb, the reads were re-called with MiXCR into one record per CDR3 protein. Of fewer than 200,000 distinct CDR3 sequences listed, approximately 15% are singletons. This receptor was identified in a human donor in good health (CMV status not recorded). Some clones in this sample may be carry-over from other donors' samples. Sequencing used PBMCs.

The CDR3 bases are TGTGCCAGCAGCCCTACCGGGACTACCTTCCAAGAGACCCAGTACTTC. Amino acids: CASSPTGTTFQETQYF. This chain uses TRBV7-2 with TRBJ2-5, with 7 bases matching TRBD2. After removal of 5 bases from V and 1 base from J, the junction contained 10 bases not matched to a gene. The CDR3 covers 16 residues. Germline values: CDR1 SGHTA, CDR2 FQGNSA.